This TCR beta chain was retrieved from a study of control samples from healthy donors and cancer patients. Libraries were prepared by immunoSEQ multiplex PCR; TCRdb keeps only in-frame clonotypes and omits some of them. Of fewer than 100,000 clones in the sample, approximately 78% were seen once. Sequenced material: blood. This receptor was identified in a woman in her fifties or sixties in good health.

In DNA form, the CDR3 reads TGTGCCAGCAGCGTGGGAGGCTTCGACACTGAAGCTTTCTTT. It yields the protein CASSVGGFDTEAFF. The rearrangement joins TRBV9 to TRBJ1-1; D remains unclear. In germline, CDR1 is SGDLS, CDR2 YYNGEE. Between the trimmed V and J ends, which lost 2 bases and 3 bases, there was a span of 11 bases. The CDR3 sequence is 14 residues long. The full variable domain, its missing parts supplied by reference TRBV9 and TRBJ1-1, is DSGVTQTPKHLITATGQRVTLRCSPRSGDLSVYWYQQSLDQGLQFLIQYYNGEERAKGNILERFSAQQFPDLHSELNLSSLELGDSALYFCASSVGGFDTEAFFGQGTRLTVV.